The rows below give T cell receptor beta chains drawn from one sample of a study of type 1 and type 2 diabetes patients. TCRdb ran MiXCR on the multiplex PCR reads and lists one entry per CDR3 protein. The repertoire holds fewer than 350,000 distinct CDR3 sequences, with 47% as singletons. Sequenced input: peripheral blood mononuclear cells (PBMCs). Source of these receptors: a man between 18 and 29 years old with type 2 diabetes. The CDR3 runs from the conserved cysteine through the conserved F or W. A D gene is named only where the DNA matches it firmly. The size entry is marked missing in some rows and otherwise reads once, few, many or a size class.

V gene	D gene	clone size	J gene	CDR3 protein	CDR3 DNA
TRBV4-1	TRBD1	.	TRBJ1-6	CASSQDGTVYSPLHF	TGCGCCAGCAGCCAAGACGGGACAGTTTATTCACCCCTCCACTTT
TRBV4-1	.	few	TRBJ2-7	CASSQMGPLPYEQYF	TGCGCCAGCAGCCAAATGGGACCTCTTCCCTACGAGCAGTACTTC
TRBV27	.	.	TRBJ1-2	CASSFRGAYGYTF	TGTGCCAGCAGTTTCCGGGGGGCTTATGGCTACACCTTC
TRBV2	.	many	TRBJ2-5	CASSYAETQYF	TGTGCCAGCAGTTACGCAGAGACCCAGTACTTC
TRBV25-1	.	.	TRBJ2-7	CASTPNPYEQYF	TGTGCCAGCACCCCCAACCCATACGAGCAGTACTTC
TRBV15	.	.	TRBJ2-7	CATSREGGSSYGQYF	TGTGCCACCAGCAGAGAAGGGGGTAGCTCCTACGGGCAGTACTTC
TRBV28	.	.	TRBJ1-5	CASSLPGDYQPQHF	TGTGCCAGCAGTTTACCGGGAGACTATCAGCCCCAGCATTTT
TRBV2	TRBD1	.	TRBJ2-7	CASTPATGGYEQYF	TGTGCCAGCACCCCCGCGACAGGGGGATACGAGCAGTACTTC
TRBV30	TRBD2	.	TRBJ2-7	CAWRLAGLSYEQYF	TGTGCCTGGAGACTAGCGGGTCTCTCCTACGAGCAGTACTTC
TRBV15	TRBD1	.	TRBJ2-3	CATSRDRDRGTDTQYF	TGTGCCACCAGCAGAGATAGGGACAGAGGAACAGATACGCAGTATTTT
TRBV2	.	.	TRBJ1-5	CASSKQNSNQPQHF	TGTGCCAGCAGTAAACAGAATAGCAATCAGCCCCAGCATTTT
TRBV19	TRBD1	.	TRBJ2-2	CASSPTGGTNTGELFF	TGTGCCAGTAGCCCGACAGGGGGTACGAACACCGGGGAGCTGTTTTTT
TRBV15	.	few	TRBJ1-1	CATSSPLRGNTEAFF	TGTGCCACCAGCAGCCCCCTACGGGGGAACACTGAAGCTTTCTTT
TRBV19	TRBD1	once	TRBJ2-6	CVSRGQALSGANVLTF	TGTGTCAGTAGAGGACAGGCCCTCTCTGGGGCCAACGTCCTGACTTTC
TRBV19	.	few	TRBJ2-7	CASSIVADYEQYF	TGTGCCAGTAGTATCGTGGCAGACTACGAGCAGTACTTC
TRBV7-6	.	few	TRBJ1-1	CASSLVPSGDTEAFF	TGTGCCAGCAGCTTAGTACCGTCAGGGGACACTGAAGCTTTCTTT
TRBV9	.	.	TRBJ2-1	CASSVSGSSSYNEQFF	TGTGCCAGCAGCGTAAGCGGGTCCAGCTCCTACAATGAGCAGTTCTTC
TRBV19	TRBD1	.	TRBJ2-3	CASGTGSTDTQYF	TGTGCCAGCGGGACAGGAAGCACAGATACGCAGTATTTT
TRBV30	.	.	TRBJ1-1	CAWVRQLNTEAFF	TGTGCCTGGGTTAGACAGCTGAACACTGAAGCTTTCTTT
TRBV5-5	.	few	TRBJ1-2	CASSPDGNYGYTF	TGTGCCAGCAGCCCGGACGGGAACTATGGCTACACCTTC
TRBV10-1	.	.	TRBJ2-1	CASSESTRRGSYNEQFF	TGCGCCAGCAGTGAGTCGACTCGCCGGGGCTCCTACAATGAGCAGTTCTTC
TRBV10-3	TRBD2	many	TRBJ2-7	CAISESTSDYEQYF	TGTGCCATCAGTGAGTCAACTAGCGACTACGAGCAGTACTTC